This TCR beta chain was sequenced in a study of T cell responses to AZD1222 COVID-19 vaccine. Repertoires were generated with immunoSEQ multiplex PCR, while TCRdb's copy carries only in-frame clones and drops some. Of around 97,000 clones in the sample, 88% were seen once. Looked up from germline, CDR1 is PRHDT and CDR2 is FYEKMQ (reference sequence). V shed 5 bases, J shed 0 bases, and the junction held 8 bases outside the gene matches. The CDR3 has 19 amino acids. Comment on this clone: Antigen unknown.

Study conclusions and caveats: After the peak T cell response, and only then, were repertoires sampled.

The chain combines TRBV13 with TRBJ2-3; 16 bases are a match to TRBD2. This sequence originates from an adult in good health. The material sequenced was peripheral blood, taken on day 0 of AZD1222 vaccination. CDR3 in DNA: TGTGCCAGCAGCGGTGTGGGACTAGCGGGGGGGAGAAGCACAGATACGCAGTATTTT. Amino acids: CASSGVGLAGGRSTDTQYF.